Following are 25 T cell receptor beta chains from one sample sequenced in a study of cytomegalovirus exposure and HLA in healthy donors. The PCR ran on 60 Vbeta and 13 Jbeta primers. The protocol was immunoSEQ multiplex PCR, while the TCRdb copy is restricted to in-frame clones and leaves out a portion. Recorded for this sample: 75,000 to 90,000 clones. The sequencing sample was made of PBMCs. These receptors all come from an older woman in good health and CMV-seronegative.

The chain employs TRBV28 and TRBJ2-6; possibly TRBD1 for D (6 bases). The germline V gene encodes CDR1 MDHEN and CDR2 SYDVKM. The CDR3 is made up of 22 amino acids. With 4 bases removed from V and 0 bases from J, the gap between germline ends came to 28 bases. The CDR3 DNA follows: TGTGCCAGCAGTTCTCCGTCCGCCCGGACAGCCGGATTGAACTCTGGGGCCAACGTCCTGACTTTC. Its translation is CASSSPSARTAGLNSGANVLTF.

The rearrangement joins TRBV4-2 to TRBJ2-1; D uncertain. CDR3 length: 16 residues. Trimming removed 1 base from V and 4 bases from J, with 14 bases in between. Germline CDR1 LGHNA, CDR2 YNFKEQ. The CDR3 sequence is CASSQGVVGPYNEQFF. Written as DNA, the CDR3 is TGTGCCAGCAGCCAAGGGGTAGTTGGGCCATACAATGAGCAGTTCTTC.

This rearrangement joins TRBV5-1 to TRBJ1-1; 8 nucleotides align to TRBD1. V lost 4 bases to trimming and J lost 4 bases; unmatched junction nucleotides: 9. The CDR3 is 15 residues long. Germline V gives CDR1 SGHRS, CDR2 YFSETQ. CDR3 sequence: CASSPRTGMTTEAFF. Here the CDR3 DNA reads TGCGCCAGCAGCCCAAGGACAGGGATGACCACTGAAGCTTTCTTT.

This chain connects TRBV6-5 to TRBJ1-5; 7 positions match TRBD1. Germline values: CDR1 MNHEY, CDR2 SVGAGI. Losses at the gene ends were 6 bases for V and 0 bases for J; bases not matched to a gene: 5. The CDR3 contains 15 residues. CDR3 residues: CASRLGQDSNQPQHF. CDR3 DNA sequence: TGTGCCAGCAGACTCGGACAGGATAGCAATCAGCCCCAGCATTTT.

This sequence joins TRBV12-2 and TRBJ1-1; the table gives TRBD1 as D, unverified against the DNA. TRBV12-2 is an annotated pseudogene. The CDR3 is made up of 21 amino acids. The CDR3 here is CASRRCPQPGHRTTRNTEAFF. The CDR3 DNA reads as TGTGCAAGTCGCCGATGTCCCCAACCGGGACATAGAACAACCAGGAACACTGAAGCTTTCTTT.

The rearrangement joins TRBV21-1 to TRBJ1-1; the D segment call TRBD1 is taken from the table without a DNA check. TRBV21-1 is a listed pseudogene. The CDR3 has 18 residues. The CDR3 sequence is CASSKPKTGSLMNTEAFF. DNA for the CDR3: TGTGCCAGCAGCAAACCCAAGACAGGTAGCCTCATGAACACTGAAGCTTTCTTT.

The chain has TRBV9 and TRBJ1-3; 8 positions agree with TRBD1. V was clipped by 2 bases and J by 4 bases; unmatched bases: 5. Germline CDR1 SGDLS, CDR2 YYNGEE. This CDR3 is 15 amino acids long. The CDR3 region has the DNA TGTGCCAGCAGCGTTCAGACAGGGGTCGGAAACACCATATATTTT. Encoded protein: CASSVQTGVGNTIYF.

This chain connects TRBV6-5 to TRBJ1-1; weak D call: TRBD1 (5 bases). The V end lost 8 bases, the J end lost 5 bases, and 18 bases lay between the germline ends. CDR3 length: 14 amino acids. Germline-derived CDR1 and CDR2 are MNHEY and SVGAGI. The CDR3 coding sequence is TGTGCCAGCTCAACAGGAGTTCTTGTAACTGAAGCTTTCTTT. Protein: CASSTGVLVTEAFF.

The genes are TRBV11-2 and TRBJ1-2, with TRBD1 identical over 7 bases. The germline V gene encodes CDR1 SGHAT and CDR2 FQNNGV. The CDR3 loop spans 15 amino acids. Losses at the gene ends were 4 bases for V and 6 bases for J; bases not matched to a gene: 11. This CDR3 is CASSSLTGIINGYTF. DNA for the CDR3: TGTGCCAGCAGCTCGTTGACAGGGATCATCAATGGCTACACCTTC.

This rearrangement joins TRBV28 to TRBJ2-1, with 14 bases lining up with TRBD2. The CDR3 is 16 amino acids. Germline V gene sequence: CDR1 MDHEN, CDR2 SYDVKM. V was pared by 6 bases and J by 7 bases, with 8 bases of the junction left unmatched. The CDR3 nucleotides are TGTGCCAGCAGAAAAAGACTAGCGGGAGGGCGGAATGAGCAGTTCTTC. It translates to CASRKRLAGGRNEQFF.

The rearrangement links TRBV7-9 to TRBJ2-7; no clear D. Germline loops: CDR1 SEHNR, CDR2 FQNEAQ (reference sequence). The CDR3 contains 15 residues. Trimming took 6 bases from V and 5 from J, leaving 20 bases between them. As DNA, the CDR3 is TGTGCCAGCAGTTCCACCCTCTGGCCGACTGACGAGCAGTACTTC. It encodes CASSSTLWPTDEQYF. The variable domain in full, with the rest retrieved from reference TRBV7-9 and TRBJ2-7, is DTGVSQNPRHKITKRGQNVTFRCDPISEHNRLYWYRQTLGQGPEFLTYFQNEAQLEKSRLLSDRFSAERPKGSFSTLEIQRTEQGDSAMYLCASSSTLWPTDEQYFGPGTRLTVT.

This sequence joins TRBV28 and TRBJ1-1; tentatively, D is TRBD1 (5 bases). V was shortened by 5 bases and J by 6 bases, with 10 bases between the two germline ends. CDR3 size: 12 residues. Germline V lookup: CDR1 MDHEN, CDR2 SYDVKM. The CDR3 region has the DNA TGTGCCAGCAGTCAGGGTAGGGCTGAAGCTTTCTTT. This translates into CASSQGRAEAFF. Looking up the rest from reference TRBV28 and TRBJ1-1 gives the full variable domain: DVKVTQSSRYLVKRTGEKVFLECVQDMDHENMFWYRQDPGLGLRLIYFSYDVKMKEKGDIPEGYSVSREKKERFSLILESASTNQTSMYLCASSQGRAEAFFGQGTRLTVV.

The V call is TRBV7-2, the J call TRBJ2-3; D may be TRBD1 (6 bases). Trimming left V 3 bases short and J 2 bases short, with 12 bases between. The germline V gene encodes CDR1 SGHTA and CDR2 FQGNSA. The CDR3 is 15 amino acids. The CDR3: CASSFRSGDTDTQYF. Here the CDR3 DNA reads TGTGCCAGCAGCTTTAGATCAGGGGACACAGATACGCAGTATTTT.

V is TRBV18 and J is TRBJ2-3; 10 bases align to TRBD2. This CDR3 comprises 15 residues. V was pared by 6 bases and J by 1 base, with 4 bases of the junction left unmatched. Germline CDR1 reads KGHSH; CDR2 reads LQKENI. CDR3 nucleotides: TGTGCCAGCTCCCCCACTAGCGGGGGCACAGATACGCAGTATTTT. This codes for CASSPTSGGTDTQYF.

J is TRBJ2-1 and V is TRBV21-1; TRBD2 was called by the table and not checked on the DNA. TRBV21-1 is listed as a pseudogene. This CDR3 comprises 12 residues. DNA for the CDR3: TGTGCCAGTTCCAGACTCGTCAATGAGCAGTTCTTC. Translating it yields CASSRLVNEQFF.

This chain uses TRBV5-1 with TRBJ2-7; possibly TRBD2 for D (6 bases). Per germline, CDR1 SGHRS and CDR2 YFSETQ. The ends were cut back, 2 bases at V and 1 base at J, with 16 bases in the middle. The CDR3 runs to 16 residues. The CDR3 reads CASSLPPVGGSYEQYF. Here the CDR3 DNA reads TGCGCCAGCAGCTTACCTCCGGTGGGGGGTTCCTACGAGCAGTACTTC.

V and J are TRBV6-5 and TRBJ2-7; 9 nucleotides align to TRBD1. Germline-derived CDR1 and CDR2 are MNHEY and SVGAGI. Trimming at V came to 8 bases and at J to 2 bases, leaving 10 bases not matched to a gene. This CDR3 contains 15 residues. This chain's CDR3 is CASSSSGTGTYEQYF. CDR3 DNA sequence: TGTGCCAGCTCTTCCAGTGGGACAGGGACCTACGAGCAGTACTTC.

The chain carries TRBV10-2 and TRBJ1-5, with no clear D. This CDR3 comprises 15 residues. The ends were cut back, 4 bases at V and 0 bases at J, with 10 bases in the middle. CDR1 and CDR2 (germline): WSHSY, SAAADI. As DNA, the CDR3 is TGCGCCAGCAGTGTGGGCGGGTATAGCAATCAGCCCCAGCATTTT. It encodes CASSVGGYSNQPQHF.

This chain connects TRBV11-3 to TRBJ2-1, with a weak D call TRBD2 (6 bases). The V gene lost 0 bases and the J gene lost 2 bases, with 8 bases spanning the gap. The CDR3 consists of 15 residues. CDR1 is SGHNT and CDR2 is YENEEA in the germline V gene. This chain's CDR3 is CASSLDQRAYNEQFF. The CDR3 nucleotides are TGTGCCAGCAGCTTAGATCAGCGGGCCTACAATGAGCAGTTCTTC. The variable domain in full, with the rest retrieved from reference TRBV11-3 and TRBJ2-1, is EAGVVQSPRYKIIEKKQPVAFWCNPISGHNTLYWYLQNLGQGPELLIRYENEEAVDDSQLPKDRFSAERLKGVDSTLKIQPAELGDSAVYLCASSLDQRAYNEQFFGPGTRLTVL.

V gene TRBV5-1 combines with J gene TRBJ1-2, with 9 bases aligning to TRBD1. This CDR3 contains 12 residues. CDR1 SGHRS and CDR2 YFSETQ come from the germline V gene. Germline trimming cut 4 bases from V and 8 bases from J; bases unmatched to any gene: 3. The DNA for the CDR3 is TGCGCCAGCAGCCTTACAGGGGGCGGCTACACCTTC. This translates into CASSLTGGGYTF.

The rearrangement uses TRBV5-4 and TRBJ2-3, with 8 bases that match TRBD2. V shed 5 bases, J shed 0 bases, and the junction held 5 bases outside the gene matches. The germline CDR1 and CDR2 sequences are SGHNT and YYREEE (reference sequence). The CDR3 length is 15 residues. The CDR3 DNA is TGTGCCAGCAGGGCGGGGGGCGAGAGCACAGATACGCAGTATTTT. Its protein product is CASRAGGESTDTQYF.

The rearrangement joins TRBV6-5 to TRBJ1-4; TRBD1 matches 9 bases. The length of the CDR3 is 16 residues. Germline loops: CDR1 MNHEY, CDR2 SVGAGI. Trimming cost V 6 bases and J 0 bases; bases outside gene matches: 5. CDR3 sequence (DNA): TGTGCCAGCAGGTACAGGGGGCTGGCAACTAATGAAAAACTGTTTTTT. It codes for CASRYRGLATNEKLFF.

The chain is built from TRBV4-1 and TRBJ1-1, with D tentatively TRBD1 (6 bases). The V end lost 2 bases, the J end lost 2 bases, and 12 bases lay between the germline ends. This CDR3 region has 15 residues. Germline V gene sequence: CDR1 MGHRA, CDR2 YSYEKL. The CDR3 region has the DNA TGCGCCAGCAGCCAATCGGACAGCTTAAACACTGAAGCTTTCTTT. As protein: CASSQSDSLNTEAFF.

The chain is built from TRBV12-5 and TRBJ1-3; 7 bases align to TRBD1. The CDR3 extends over 20 amino acids. Germline CDR1 and CDR2: LGHNT and FRNRAP. V dropped 5 bases and J dropped 0; count of bases not matched to a gene: 19. This chain's CDR3 is CASGLLYFQDRFRSGNTIYF. The CDR3 DNA reads TGTGCTAGTGGTCTCCTTTATTTTCAGGACAGGTTTCGCTCTGGAAACACCATATATTTT.

The chain couples TRBV28 to TRBJ2-1, with 12 bases matching TRBD2. This CDR3 has 15 amino acids. CDR1 is MDHEN, CDR2 SYDVKM, per germline. Germline trimming cut 6 bases from V and 7 bases from J; bases unmatched to any gene: 7. CDR3 in amino acids: CASSLAGGPLNEQFF. CDR3 bases: TGTGCCAGCAGCCTAGCGGGAGGGCCTTTAAATGAGCAGTTCTTC.